This T cell receptor (beta chain) comes out of a study of blood T cell repertoires in COVID-19. Study-level information: Italy, Spain and the United States were the sources of the convalescent and acute COVID-19 samples. Sources were T cells, B-cell-depleted T cells, or PBMCs; the material itself was cDNA or gDNA.

In the original workflow: Estimation of nucleated cell counts was performed using reference gene primer amplification. Clones were read by immunoSEQ multiplex PCR, and TCRdb kept only the in-frame ones, dropping some. V and J calls and clone size are copied from that table; D and trimming were computed from the DNA. The table lists over 75,000 clones, about 78% of them singletons. The junction had 12 bases not matched to a gene; V was cut back by 0 bases and J by 5 bases. The CDR3 is 17 residues long. Germline V gene lookup returns CDR1 SGHTS and CDR2 YDEGEE. The chain joins TRBV5-8 to TRBJ2-5; 8 bases align to TRBD1. The origin of this receptor is a human donor in a cohort sampled during active COVID-19. The sequencing sample was made of peripheral blood. DNA of the CDR3: TGTGCCAGCAGCTTGGTACTCTGGCAGGGGGCTGGGGAGACCCAGTACTTC. As protein: CASSLVLWQGAGETQYF.